This T cell receptor (beta chain) derives from a study of molecular identifiers for immune sequencing clone quantification. Overall study results and limits: Over 97% of CMV-specific effector molecules, but under 1% of naive ones, were in clones above 20 copies.

This clonotype has ten or more counts. Its cognate antigen is unknown. Using its own MiXCR run on the PCR reads, TCRdb lists one record per CDR3 protein. The table includes about 60,000 distinct CDR3 sequences, around 19% detected once. Trimming left V 3 bases short and J 6 bases short, with 15 bases between. This CDR3 contains 15 residues. CDR1 is ENHRY and CDR2 is SYGVKD in the germline V gene. The sequenced sample consisted of naive CD8+ T cells from blood, with Jurkat cell RNA spiked in. Subset meaning: FACS-sorted CD8+CD4-CCR7+CD45RA+ naive T cells. The chain links TRBV10-3 to TRBJ1-5; a weak D match, TRBD1 (6 bases). The receptor was derived from a human donor in good health. Some libraries in this study had Jurkat cell RNA spiked in. CDR3 residues: CAISDHREIGQPQHF. Written as DNA, the CDR3 is TGTGCCATCAGTGACCACAGGGAGATCGGTCAGCCCCAGCATTTT.